These 25 T cell receptor beta chains originate from one sample sequenced in a study of PD-L1 blockade in urothelial cancer. Time point meaning: peripheral blood 6 weeks after treatment start. Sequencing was performed with immunoSEQ multiplex PCR; in TCRdb, only in-frame clones are kept and a portion is missing. The profile covers under 20,000 clones, with under 85% appearing a single time and 1.5% to 2% taken by the ten largest. The input for sequencing was PBMCs, taken around atezolizumab (anti-PD-L1) treatment. Receptor source: a man over 45 with urothelial cancer.

This clone was seen a single time. This chain links TRBV6-4 with TRBJ2-3, with 10 bases identical to TRBD1. The CDR3 has 14 residues. V dropped 4 bases and J dropped 4; count of bases not matched to a gene: 2. Germline CDR1 is MRHNA and CDR2 is SNTAGT. The CDR3 region is CASSGGQGADTQYF. The CDR3 bases are TGTGCCAGCAGTGGAGGACAGGGGGCAGATACGCAGTATTTT.

This clone was recorded only once. The chain is built from TRBV5-1 and TRBJ1-1; a possible D gene is TRBD1 (6 bases). This CDR3 is built from 14 residues. From germline, CDR1 is SGHRS and CDR2 YFSETQ. Trimming left V 4 bases short and J 1 base short, with 11 bases between. The CDR3 region is CASSPRGTNTEAFF. CDR3 sequence (DNA): TGCGCCAGCAGCCCCAGGGGAACGAACACTGAAGCTTTCTTT.

This clone was recorded only once. The chain recombines TRBV2 with TRBJ1-1; D is perhaps TRBD1 (6 bases). The CDR3 is 17 residues long. Germline CDR1 SNHLY, CDR2 FYNNEI. Deletions cut 2 bases from V and 0 bases from J, with 16 bases between. CDR3 amino acids: CASSENPRGFMNTEAFF. The CDR3 coding sequence is TGTGCCAGCAGTGAAAATCCCAGGGGATTTATGAACACTGAAGCTTTCTTT.

The gene calls are TRBV11-3 and TRBJ2-3; the D gene is possibly TRBD1 (5 bases). Germline loops: CDR1 SGHNT, CDR2 YENEEA. The V end lost 0 bases, the J end lost 2 bases, and 6 bases lay between the germline ends. This CDR3 contains 14 residues. The CDR3 protein is CASSLDRDTDTQYF. As DNA, the CDR3 is TGTGCCAGCAGCTTAGACAGGGACACAGATACGCAGTATTTT.

This chain uses TRBV5-4 with TRBJ1-2; possible D gene TRBD1, 5 bases. Germline V CDR1 and CDR2: SGHNT, YYREEE (reference sequence). The length of the CDR3 is 15 residues. With 1 base removed from V and 4 bases from J, the gap between germline ends came to 14 bases. The CDR3 protein is CASSLMISGGYGYTF. The CDR3 nucleotides read TGTGCCAGCAGCTTGATGATTTCGGGGGGCTATGGCTACACCTTC. Filled out from reference TRBV5-4 and TRBJ1-2, the complete variable domain reads ETGVTQSPTHLIKTRGQQVTLRCSSQSGHNTVSWYQQALGQGPQFIFQYYREEENGRGNFPPRFSGLQFPNYSSELNVNALELDDSALYLCASSLMISGGYGYTFGSGTRLTVV.

This clone appeared once. V and J are TRBV7-8 and TRBJ2-5, with a weak D call TRBD2 (6 bases). CDR3 length: 14 amino acids. CDR1 is SGHVS and CDR2 is FQNEAQ in the germline V gene. Between the trimmed V and J ends, which lost 5 bases and 7 bases, there was a span of 17 bases. The DNA for the CDR3 is TGTGCCAGCAGCCTCCGGGACTCTTTGGGGACCCAGTACTTC. It is translated as CASSLRDSLGTQYF.

V gene TRBV9 combines with J gene TRBJ1-1; D uncertain. The V gene's germline CDR1 is SGDLS and CDR2 YYNGEE. The CDR3 runs 13 residues. Trimming shortened V by 0 bases and J by 1 base, and 4 bases separated the two germline ends. DNA for the CDR3: TGTGCCAGCAGCGTAGCAGGGAACACTGAAGCTTTCTTT. It codes for CASSVAGNTEAFF. Drawing the rest from reference TRBV9 and TRBJ1-1, the complete variable domain is DSGVTQTPKHLITATGQRVTLRCSPRSGDLSVYWYQQSLDQGLQFLIQYYNGEERAKGNILERFSAQQFPDLHSELNLSSLELGDSALYFCASSVAGNTEAFFGQGTRLTVV.

This sequence joins TRBV4-1 and TRBJ1-6, with TRBD1 identical over 9 bases. This CDR3 spans 16 amino acids. J gave up 6 bases and V 4 bases, and 7 bases lay outside the gene matches. From germline, CDR1 is MGHRA and CDR2 YSYEKL. This CDR3 is CASSLVQGAGNSPLHF. The CDR3 coding sequence is TGCGCCAGCAGCCTCGTACAGGGGGCAGGTAATTCACCCCTCCACTTT.

The chain employs TRBV9 and TRBJ2-2; D may be TRBD2 (7 bases). V lost 4 bases to trimming and J lost 1 base, with 17 bases between them. The CDR3 has 17 amino acids. Germline loops: CDR1 SGDLS, CDR2 YYNGEE. The CDR3, as DNA: TGTGCCAGCAGCCAAAGGGGGGAGGGCGTGAACACCGGGGAGCTGTTTTTT. Translation: CASSQRGEGVNTGELFF.

This clone was seen a single time. The rearrangement links TRBV15 to TRBJ2-2, with D maybe TRBD1 (6 bases). Germline V CDR1 and CDR2: LNHNV, YYDKDF (reference sequence). Trimming took 5 bases from V and 6 from J, leaving 10 bases between them. There are 13 residues in the CDR3. As DNA, the CDR3 is TGTGCCACCAGCTCAGGACAGCCCGGGGAGCTGTTTTTT. This gives the protein CATSSGQPGELFF.

This rearrangement joins TRBV25-1 to TRBJ2-1; 16 bases line up with TRBD2. Germline trimming cut 1 base from V and 7 bases from J; bases unmatched to any gene: 7. This CDR3 has 18 amino acids. The germline V gene encodes CDR1 MGHDK and CDR2 SYGVNS. This CDR3 is CASSEWGTSGGAKNEQFF. In DNA, the CDR3 is TGTGCCAGCAGTGAATGGGGGACTAGCGGGGGGGCCAAAAATGAGCAGTTCTTC. Looking up the rest from reference TRBV25-1 and TRBJ2-1 gives the full variable domain: EADIYQTPRYLVIGTGKKITLECSQTMGHDKMYWYQQDPGMELHLIHYSYGVNSTEKGDLSSESTVSRIRTEHFPLTLESARPSHTSQYLCASSEWGTSGGAKNEQFFGPGTRLTVL.

The chain couples TRBV14 to TRBJ2-2; D is uncertain. The CDR3 runs to 14 residues. Germline V gene sequence: CDR1 SGHDN, CDR2 FVKESK. The ends were cut back, 7 bases at V and 1 base at J, with 10 bases in the middle. The CDR3 DNA is TGTGCCAGCACCCAGAAACTGAACACCGGGGAGCTGTTTTTT. Amino acid sequence: CASTQKLNTGELFF. Variable domain in full (rest from reference TRBV14 and TRBJ2-2): EAGVTQFPSHSVIEKGQTVTLRCDPISGHDNLYWYRRVMGKEIKFLLHFVKESKQDESGMPNNRFLAERTGGTYSTLKVQPAELEDSGVYFCASTQKLNTGELFFGEGSRLTVL.

V and J are TRBV5-4 and TRBJ2-7, with D maybe TRBD1 (6 bases). The V gene's germline CDR1 is SGHNT and CDR2 YYREEE (reference sequence). This CDR3 has 14 amino acids. With 2 bases removed from V and 1 base from J, the gap between germline ends came to 10 bases. The CDR3 loop reads CASSFPGHSYEQYF. The CDR3 bases are TGTGCCAGCAGCTTTCCGGGACATTCCTACGAGCAGTACTTC.

This sequence joins TRBV6-5 and TRBJ2-1; 15 bases fit TRBD2. Trimming took 3 bases from V and 9 from J; bases not matched to a gene: 6. Germline lookup yields CDR1 MNHEY and CDR2 SVGAGI. The CDR3 spans 16 residues. CDR3 loop: CASSYRTSGGASEQFF. The CDR3 DNA reads as TGTGCCAGCAGTTATAGGACTAGCGGGGGGGCTAGTGAGCAGTTCTTC.

The chain links TRBV7-3 to TRBJ2-2; 8 bases are a match to TRBD1. V was clipped by 1 base and J by 0 bases; unmatched bases: 1. Germline values: CDR1 SGHTA, CDR2 FQGTGA. This CDR3 is built from 16 residues. The CDR3 DNA reads as TGTGCCAGCAGCTTAAGCAGGGGGCCGAACACCGGGGAGCTGTTTTTT. Its translation: CASSLSRGPNTGELFF.

This rearrangement joins TRBV4-1 to TRBJ1-3; possible D gene TRBD1, 5 bases. This CDR3 is 15 amino acids long. Trimming pared 4 bases from V and 0 bases from J, leaving 10 bases between. Germline CDR1 reads MGHRA; CDR2 reads YSYEKL. CDR3 residues: CASSPWGLSGNTIYF. The DNA for the CDR3 is TGCGCCAGCAGCCCCTGGGGACTCTCTGGAAACACCATATATTTT.

This clone was counted a few times. This rearrangement joins TRBV29-1 to TRBJ1-1; 8 bases align to TRBD1. The CDR3 runs 12 residues. J gave up 6 bases and V 7 bases, and 7 bases lay outside the gene matches. The germline V gene has CDR1 SQVTM and CDR2 ANQGSEA. CDR3 sequence (DNA): TGCAGCGGAGGACAGGGAAAGGCTGAAGCTTTCTTT. Encoded protein: CSGGQGKAEAFF. Full variable domain (outside the CDR3, taken from reference TRBV29-1 and TRBJ1-1): SAVISQKPSRDICQRGTSLTIQCQVDSQVTMMFWYRQQPGQSLTLIATANQGSEATYESGFVIDKFPISRPNLTFSTLTVSNMSPEDSSIYLCSGGQGKAEAFFGQGTRLTVV.

This clone was recorded only once. This sequence joins TRBV11-3 and TRBJ2-3; 10 bases line up with TRBD2. The V gene's germline CDR1 is SGHNT and CDR2 YENEEA. The CDR3 loop spans 16 amino acids. With 3 bases clipped from V and 1 base from J, the junction kept 4 bases outside the gene matches. The CDR3 bases are TGTGCCAGCAGCTTTATCCTAGCGGGGGGCACAGATACGCAGTATTTT. Protein: CASSFILAGGTDTQYF. The complete variable domain, with remaining parts taken from reference TRBV11-3 and TRBJ2-3, reads EAGVVQSPRYKIIEKKQPVAFWCNPISGHNTLYWYLQNLGQGPELLIRYENEEAVDDSQLPKDRFSAERLKGVDSTLKIQPAELGDSAVYLCASSFILAGGTDTQYFGPGTRLTVL.

The chain links TRBV11-3 to TRBJ1-1, with unresolved D. The CDR3 length is 13 residues. With 5 bases removed from V and 1 base from J, the gap between germline ends came to 8 bases. The V gene's germline CDR1 is SGHNT and CDR2 YENEEA. The CDR3 loop is CASSLAGNTEAFF. In nucleotides, the CDR3 is TGTGCCAGCAGCCTCGCCGGGAACACTGAAGCTTTCTTT.

This clone was counted a single time. The chain joins TRBV9 to TRBJ1-1; D unresolved. Trimming took off 4 bases at V and 0 bases at J, with 13 bases between the two ends. Germline V lookup: CDR1 SGDLS, CDR2 YYNGEE. The CDR3 consists of 15 residues. CDR3 amino acids: CASSPRPHMNTEAFF. CDR3 nucleotide sequence: TGTGCCAGCAGCCCGAGGCCTCACATGAACACTGAAGCTTTCTTT.

The rearrangement joins TRBV7-2 to TRBJ1-2; D gene uncertain. CDR3 length: 14 residues. Trimming took off 1 base at V and 8 bases at J, with 14 bases between the two ends. Germline values: CDR1 SGHTA, CDR2 FQGNSA. The CDR3 region is CASSLVLGGMGYTF. In DNA, the CDR3 is TGTGCCAGCAGCTTAGTGTTAGGAGGCATGGGCTACACCTTC.

The V gene is TRBV30, the J gene TRBJ1-2; D is possibly TRBD1 (5 bases). The V end was cut by 0 bases, the J end by 4 bases, with 12 bases between. CDR1 is GTSNPN and CDR2 is SVGIG in the germline V gene (reference sequence). CDR3 length equals 14 residues. The CDR3 DNA is TGTGCCTGGAGTGTAGGGCAGGGCGGCTATGGCTACACCTTC. This gives the protein CAWSVGQGGYGYTF.

The chain employs TRBV9 and TRBJ2-1, with a possible D match to TRBD2 (6 bases). V was shortened by 4 bases and J by 0 bases, with 20 bases between the two germline ends. CDR3 length: 18 amino acids. Germline lookup yields CDR1 SGDLS and CDR2 YYNGEE. CDR3 sequence reads: CASSLSFTSRSSYNEQFF. DNA for the CDR3: TGTGCCAGCAGCCTTTCTTTCACTAGCAGAAGCTCCTACAATGAGCAGTTCTTC. Full variable domain (outside the CDR3, taken from reference TRBV9 and TRBJ2-1): DSGVTQTPKHLITATGQRVTLRCSPRSGDLSVYWYQQSLDQGLQFLIQYYNGEERAKGNILERFSAQQFPDLHSELNLSSLELGDSALYFCASSLSFTSRSSYNEQFFGPGTRLTVL.

This clone was observed once. The V call is TRBV30, the J call TRBJ1-2, with unresolved D. In germline, CDR1 is GTSNPN, CDR2 SVGIG (reference sequence). V gave up 5 bases and J gave up 0 bases, with 13 bases separating them. This CDR3 spans 14 amino acids. In DNA form, the CDR3 reads TGTGCCTGGTCGGAGGCAGCGTCTAACTATGGCTACACCTTC. As protein: CAWSEAASNYGYTF.

About this clone itself: A read error may explain this, as a much larger clone is one base away. The V call is TRBV28, the J call TRBJ1-3; D possibly corresponds to TRBD1 (5 bases). CDR3 length equals 14 residues. The germline gives CDR1 MDHEN, CDR2 SYDVKM. The germline V and J ends were trimmed by 7 bases and 6 bases, with 16 bases remaining between them. The CDR3 nucleotides are TGTGCCAGCACCGGGGGAGTAGAAGAAAACACCATATATTTT. Translating it yields CASTGGVEENTIYF.